The TCR beta chain under discussion was sequenced for a study of cytomegalovirus exposure and HLA in healthy donors. Study in general: A prior analysis found 95 million to 140 million unique TCR beta sequences from approximately 190 million T cells. The study, taken as a whole, reports: A prior analysis recorded that most TCR beta V segments were productive about 87% or about 30% of the time. Sequence variants that were highly shared formed a cluster that was likely a sequencing artifact. High specificity and sensitivity for cytomegalovirus status were reported for the classifier.

PCR employed 60 Vbeta and 13 Jbeta primers. Here immunoSEQ multiplex PCR was the method, and the copy in TCRdb shows in-frame clones only, minus some. Of more than 90,000 clones in the sample, approximately 71% are singletons; the top ten hold 7.7%. The V gene's germline CDR1 is MDHEN and CDR2 SYDVKM. Trimming took 3 bases from V and 6 from J; bases not matched to a gene: 8. The CDR3 runs 16 residues. About this clone itself: Its antigen is currently unknown.

This chain uses TRBV28 with TRBJ1-5; 10 nucleotides agree with TRBD1. Sequencing was carried out using PBMCs. This TCR derives from a female donor in good health and CMV-seronegative. CDR3 residues: CASSLRTGTGVQPQHF. CDR3 coding DNA: TGTGCCAGCAGTTTGCGCACCGGGACAGGGGTTCAGCCCCAGCATTTT.